Given below is one T cell receptor (beta chain) in context. What it binds is unknown. Reverse transcription of all isolated RNA meant that expressed TCRB transcripts were sequenced. Profiled with immunoSEQ multiplex PCR; TCRdb holds only in-frame clones, not every one. This sample has hundreds of thousands of clones, with around 13% found just once. All sorted populations exceeded 95% purity. The CDR3 totals 14 residues. CDR1 and CDR2 from the germline V gene are SGDLS and YYNGEE. The source of the sample is a study of beta chain features in type 1 diabetes. Study-level findings and limits: Cells expressing TCR highly could be over-represented by cDNA sequencing.

This clonotype was obtained from a man aged 18 to 29 in good health. Sequenced material: naive CD4+ T cells from blood. The V gene is TRBV9, the J gene TRBJ2-5; D may be TRBD1 (6 bases). TRBJ2-7 explains the end of the DNA better; the J call may be wrong. CDR3 nucleotides: TGTGCCAGCAGCGAACAGGGAAGCTCCTACGAGCAGTACTTC. Protein: CASSEQGSSYEQYF.